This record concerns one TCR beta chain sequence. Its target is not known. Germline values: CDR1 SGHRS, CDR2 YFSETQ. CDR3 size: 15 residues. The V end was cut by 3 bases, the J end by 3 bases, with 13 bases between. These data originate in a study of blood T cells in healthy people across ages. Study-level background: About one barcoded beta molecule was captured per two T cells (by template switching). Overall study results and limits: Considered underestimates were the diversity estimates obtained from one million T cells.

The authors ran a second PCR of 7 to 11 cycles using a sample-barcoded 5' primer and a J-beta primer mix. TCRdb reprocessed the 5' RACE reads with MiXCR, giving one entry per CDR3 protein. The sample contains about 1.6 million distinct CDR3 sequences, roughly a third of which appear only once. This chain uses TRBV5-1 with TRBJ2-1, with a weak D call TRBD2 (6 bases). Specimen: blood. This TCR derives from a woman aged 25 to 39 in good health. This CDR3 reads CASSSGLQVYNEQFF. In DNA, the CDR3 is TGCGCCAGCAGCTCGGGACTGCAGGTCTACAATGAGCAGTTCTTC.